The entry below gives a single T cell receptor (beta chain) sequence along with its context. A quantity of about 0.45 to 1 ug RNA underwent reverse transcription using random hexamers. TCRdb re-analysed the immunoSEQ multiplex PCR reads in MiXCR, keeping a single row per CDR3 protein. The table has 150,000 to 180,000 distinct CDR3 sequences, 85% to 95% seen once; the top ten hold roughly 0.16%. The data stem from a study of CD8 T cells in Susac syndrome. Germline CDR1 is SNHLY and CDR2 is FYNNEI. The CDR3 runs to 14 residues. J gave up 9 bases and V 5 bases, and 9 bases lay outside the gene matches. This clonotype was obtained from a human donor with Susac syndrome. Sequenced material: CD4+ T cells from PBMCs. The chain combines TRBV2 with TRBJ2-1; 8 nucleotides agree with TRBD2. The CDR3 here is CASSIAGMVGEQFF. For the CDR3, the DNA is TGTGCCAGCAGTATAGCGGGGATGGTCGGTGAGCAGTTCTTC.